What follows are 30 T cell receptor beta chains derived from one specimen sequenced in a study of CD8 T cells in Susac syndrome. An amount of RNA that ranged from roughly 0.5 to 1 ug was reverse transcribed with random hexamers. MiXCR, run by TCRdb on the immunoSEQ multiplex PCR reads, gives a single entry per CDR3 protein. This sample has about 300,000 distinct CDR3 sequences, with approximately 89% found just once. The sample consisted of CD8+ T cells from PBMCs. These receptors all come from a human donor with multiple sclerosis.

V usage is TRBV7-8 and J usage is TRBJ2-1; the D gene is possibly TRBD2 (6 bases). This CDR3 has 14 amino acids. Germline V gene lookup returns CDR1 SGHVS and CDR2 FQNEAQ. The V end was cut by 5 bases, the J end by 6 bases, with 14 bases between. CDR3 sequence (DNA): TGTGCCAGCAGCGGTCCGGGAGTGCCCAATGAGCAGTTCTTC. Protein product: CASSGPGVPNEQFF. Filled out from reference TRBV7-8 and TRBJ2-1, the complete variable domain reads GAGVSQSPRYKVAKRGQDVALRCDPISGHVSLFWYQQALGQGPEFLTYFQNEAQLDKSGLPSDRFFAERPEGSVSTLKIQRTQQEDSAVYLCASSGPGVPNEQFFGPGTRLTVL.

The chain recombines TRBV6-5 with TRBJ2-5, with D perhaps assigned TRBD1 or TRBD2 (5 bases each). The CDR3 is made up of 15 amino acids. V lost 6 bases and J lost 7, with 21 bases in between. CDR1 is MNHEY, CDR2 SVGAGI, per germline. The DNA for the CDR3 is TGTGCCAGCAGCACCCCTGCAGGGACGGGTAGGACCCAGTACTTC. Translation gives CASSTPAGTGRTQYF.

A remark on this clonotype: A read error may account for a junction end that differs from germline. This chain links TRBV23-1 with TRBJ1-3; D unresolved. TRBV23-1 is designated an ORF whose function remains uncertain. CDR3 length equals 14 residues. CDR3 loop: CASSQASSENTIYF. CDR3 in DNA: TGCGCCAGCAGTCAAGCCAGCTCTGAAAACACCATATATTTT.

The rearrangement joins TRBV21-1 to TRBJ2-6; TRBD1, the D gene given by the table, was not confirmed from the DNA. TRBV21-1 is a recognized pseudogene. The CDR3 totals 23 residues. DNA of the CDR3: TGTGCCAGCAGCAAAGTCGATCCCGAATCCAGACAGGCTACGCACTCTGGGGCCAACGTCCTGACTTTC. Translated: CASSKVDPESRQATHSGANVLTF.

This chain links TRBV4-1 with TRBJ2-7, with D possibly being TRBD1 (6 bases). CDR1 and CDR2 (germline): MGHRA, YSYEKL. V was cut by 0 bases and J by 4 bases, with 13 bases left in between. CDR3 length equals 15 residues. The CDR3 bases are TGCGCCAGCAGCCAAGATTTTGGACAGAGATACGAGCAGTACTTC. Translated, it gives CASSQDFGQRYEQYF.

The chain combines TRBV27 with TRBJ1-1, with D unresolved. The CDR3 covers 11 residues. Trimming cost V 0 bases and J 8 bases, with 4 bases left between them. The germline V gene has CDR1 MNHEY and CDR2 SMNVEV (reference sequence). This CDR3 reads CASSLSGEAFF. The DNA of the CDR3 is TGTGCCAGCAGTTTATCGGGGGAAGCTTTCTTT.

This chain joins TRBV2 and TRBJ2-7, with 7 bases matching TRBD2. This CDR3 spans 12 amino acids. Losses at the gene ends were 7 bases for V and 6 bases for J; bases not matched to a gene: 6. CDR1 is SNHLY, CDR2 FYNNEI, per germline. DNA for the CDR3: TGTGCCAGCACCGGGGAGGGCGGCGAGCAGTACTTC. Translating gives CASTGEGGEQYF.

The CDR3 DNA is TGTGCCAGCAGTTACTTCGGCGGTAATCAGCCCCAGCATTTT. The encoded protein is CASSYFGGNQPQHF. The chain links TRBV6-6 to TRBJ1-5; D ambiguous. The V gene lost 1 base and the J gene lost 4 bases, with 8 bases spanning the gap. CDR1 is MNHNY and CDR2 is SVGAGI in the germline V gene (reference sequence). CDR3 length equals 14 residues.

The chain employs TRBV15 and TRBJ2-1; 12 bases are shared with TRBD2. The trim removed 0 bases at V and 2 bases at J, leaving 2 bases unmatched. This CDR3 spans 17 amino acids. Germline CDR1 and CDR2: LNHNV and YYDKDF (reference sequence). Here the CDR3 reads CATSREGLAGTYNEQFF. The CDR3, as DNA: TGTGCCACCAGCAGAGAGGGACTAGCGGGCACCTACAATGAGCAGTTCTTC.

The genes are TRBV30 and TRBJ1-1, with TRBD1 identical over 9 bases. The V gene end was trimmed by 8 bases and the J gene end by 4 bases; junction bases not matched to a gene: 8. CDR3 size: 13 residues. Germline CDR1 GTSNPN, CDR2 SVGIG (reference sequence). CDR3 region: CARSGTGITEAFF. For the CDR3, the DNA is TGTGCCCGATCCGGGACAGGGATCACTGAAGCTTTCTTT.

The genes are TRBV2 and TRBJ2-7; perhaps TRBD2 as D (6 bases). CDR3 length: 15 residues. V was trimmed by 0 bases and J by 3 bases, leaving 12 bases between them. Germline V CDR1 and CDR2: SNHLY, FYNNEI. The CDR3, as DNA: TGTGCCAGCAGTGAAGCGGGAGGTTTGGGCTACGAGCAGTACTTC. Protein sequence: CASSEAGGLGYEQYF.

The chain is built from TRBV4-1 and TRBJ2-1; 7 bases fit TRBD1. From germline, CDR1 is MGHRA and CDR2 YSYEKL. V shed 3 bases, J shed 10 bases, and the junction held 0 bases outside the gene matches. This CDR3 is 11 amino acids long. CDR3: CASSQDREQFF. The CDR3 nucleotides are TGCGCCAGCAGCCAGGACAGGGAGCAGTTCTTC.

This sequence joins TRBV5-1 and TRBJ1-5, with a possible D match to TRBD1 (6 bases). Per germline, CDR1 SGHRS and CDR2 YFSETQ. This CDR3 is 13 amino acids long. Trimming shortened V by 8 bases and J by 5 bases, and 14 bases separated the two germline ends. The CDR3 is CASYGQKDQPQHF. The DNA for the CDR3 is TGCGCCAGTTATGGACAGAAAGATCAGCCCCAGCATTTT.

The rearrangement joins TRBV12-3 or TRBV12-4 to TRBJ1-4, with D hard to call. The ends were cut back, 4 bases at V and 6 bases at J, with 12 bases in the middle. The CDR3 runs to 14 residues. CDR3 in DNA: TGTGCCAGCAGTTCCGGACTCCCGGATGAAAAACTGTTTTTT. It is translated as CASSSGLPDEKLFF.

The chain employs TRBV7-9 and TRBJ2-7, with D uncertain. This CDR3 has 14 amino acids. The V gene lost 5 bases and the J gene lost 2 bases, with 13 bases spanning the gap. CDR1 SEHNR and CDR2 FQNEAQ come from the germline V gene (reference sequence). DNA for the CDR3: TGTGCCAGCAGCCGGCCTGGTCATACCTACGAGCAGTACTTC. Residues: CASSRPGHTYEQYF.

The CDR3 reads CASSVTGGSSYEQYF. In nucleotides, the CDR3 is TGTGCCAGTAGTGTCACAGGGGGGTCCTCCTACGAGCAGTACTTC. The chain uses TRBV19 and TRBJ2-7, with TRBD1 matching over 8 bases. The CDR3 runs 15 residues. Losses at the gene ends were 5 bases for V and 0 bases for J; bases not matched to a gene: 6. In germline, CDR1 is LNHDA, CDR2 SQIVND (reference sequence).

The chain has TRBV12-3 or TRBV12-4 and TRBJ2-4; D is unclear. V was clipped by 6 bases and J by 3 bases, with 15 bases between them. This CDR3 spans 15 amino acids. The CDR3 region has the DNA TGTGCCAGCAGACCTGACAATGGGGTCAAAAACATTCAGTACTTC. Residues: CASRPDNGVKNIQYF.

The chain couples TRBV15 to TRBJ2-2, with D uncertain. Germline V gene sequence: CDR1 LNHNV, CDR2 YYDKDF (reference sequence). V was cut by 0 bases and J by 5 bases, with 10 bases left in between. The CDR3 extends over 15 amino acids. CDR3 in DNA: TGTGCCACCAGCAGAGATCGTAGGAAGACCGGGGAGCTGTTTTTT. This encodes CATSRDRRKTGELFF.

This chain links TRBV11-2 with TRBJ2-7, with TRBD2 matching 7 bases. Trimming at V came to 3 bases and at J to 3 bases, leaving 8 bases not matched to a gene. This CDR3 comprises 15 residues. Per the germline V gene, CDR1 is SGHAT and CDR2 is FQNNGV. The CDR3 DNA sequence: TGTGCCAGCAGCTTGAAACTAGCGTATCTCTACGAGCAGTACTTC. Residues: CASSLKLAYLYEQYF.

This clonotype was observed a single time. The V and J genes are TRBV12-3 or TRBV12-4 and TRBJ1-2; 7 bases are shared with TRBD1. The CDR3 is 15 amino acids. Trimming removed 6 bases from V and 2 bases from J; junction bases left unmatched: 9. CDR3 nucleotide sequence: TGTGCCAGCAGGAGCTACGACAGGGCGAACTATGGCTACACCTTC. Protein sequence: CASRSYDRANYGYTF.

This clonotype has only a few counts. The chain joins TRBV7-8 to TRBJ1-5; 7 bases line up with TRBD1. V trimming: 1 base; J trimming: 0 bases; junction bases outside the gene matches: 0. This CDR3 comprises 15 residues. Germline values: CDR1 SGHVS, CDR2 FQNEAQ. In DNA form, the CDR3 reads TGTGCCAGCAGCTTAGACAGGGGTAGCAATCAGCCCCAGCATTTT. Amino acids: CASSLDRGSNQPQHF.

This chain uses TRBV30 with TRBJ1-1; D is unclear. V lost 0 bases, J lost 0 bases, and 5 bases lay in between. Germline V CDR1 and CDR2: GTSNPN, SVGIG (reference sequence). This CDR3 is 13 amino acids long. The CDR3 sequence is CAWSVGLNTEAFF. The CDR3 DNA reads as TGTGCCTGGAGTGTTGGACTGAACACTGAAGCTTTCTTT.

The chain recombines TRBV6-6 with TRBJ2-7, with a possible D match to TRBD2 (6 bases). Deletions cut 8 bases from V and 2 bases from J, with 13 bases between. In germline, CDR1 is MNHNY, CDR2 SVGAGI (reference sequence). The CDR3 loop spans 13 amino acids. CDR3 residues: CASLLAIAYEQYF. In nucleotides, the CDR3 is TGTGCCAGCCTTCTAGCGATTGCCTACGAGCAGTACTTC.

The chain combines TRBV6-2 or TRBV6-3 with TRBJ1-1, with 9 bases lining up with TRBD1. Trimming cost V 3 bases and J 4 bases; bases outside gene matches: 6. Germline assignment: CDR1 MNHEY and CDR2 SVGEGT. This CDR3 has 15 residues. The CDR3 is CASSYTGGVGTEAFF. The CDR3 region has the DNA TGTGCCAGCAGTTATACAGGGGGCGTCGGCACTGAAGCTTTCTTT.

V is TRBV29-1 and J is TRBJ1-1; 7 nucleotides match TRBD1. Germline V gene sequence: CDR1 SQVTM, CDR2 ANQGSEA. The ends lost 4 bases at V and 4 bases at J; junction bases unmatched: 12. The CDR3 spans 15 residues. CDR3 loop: CSVAGGEVGSTEAFF. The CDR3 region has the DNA TGCAGCGTTGCAGGGGGAGAGGTTGGGAGCACTGAAGCTTTCTTT. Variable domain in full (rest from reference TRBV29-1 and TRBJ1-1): SAVISQKPSRDICQRGTSLTIQCQVDSQVTMMFWYRQQPGQSLTLIATANQGSEATYESGFVIDKFPISRPNLTFSTLTVSNMSPEDSSIYLCSVAGGEVGSTEAFFGQGTRLTVV.

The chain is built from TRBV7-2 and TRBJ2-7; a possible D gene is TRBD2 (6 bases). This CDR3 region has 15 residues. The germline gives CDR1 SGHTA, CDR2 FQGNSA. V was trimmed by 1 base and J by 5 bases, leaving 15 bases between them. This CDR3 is CASSLGGTSVNEQYF. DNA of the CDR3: TGTGCCAGCAGCTTAGGAGGGACTTCTGTAAACGAGCAGTACTTC.

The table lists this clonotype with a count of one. The CDR3 coding sequence is TGTGCCATCGATCGCCTAACGGGAGGGTACAATGAGCAGTTCTTC. As protein: CAIDRLTGGYNEQFF. The rearrangement uses TRBV2 and TRBJ2-1; TRBD2 matches 8 bases. J lost 4 bases, V lost 10 bases, and 12 bases had no gene match. The CDR3 consists of 15 residues. CDR1 and CDR2 from the germline V gene are SNHLY and FYNNEI.

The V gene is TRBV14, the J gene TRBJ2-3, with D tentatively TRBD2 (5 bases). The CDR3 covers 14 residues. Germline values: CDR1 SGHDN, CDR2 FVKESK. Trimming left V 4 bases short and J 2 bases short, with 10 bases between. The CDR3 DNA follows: TGTGCCAGCAGCCTCCGGACTCTCACAGATACGCAGTATTTT. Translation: CASSLRTLTDTQYF. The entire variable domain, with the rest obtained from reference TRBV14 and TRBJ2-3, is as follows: EAGVTQFPSHSVIEKGQTVTLRCDPISGHDNLYWYRRVMGKEIKFLLHFVKESKQDESGMPNNRFLAERTGGTYSTLKVQPAELEDSGVYFCASSLRTLTDTQYFGPGTRLTVL.

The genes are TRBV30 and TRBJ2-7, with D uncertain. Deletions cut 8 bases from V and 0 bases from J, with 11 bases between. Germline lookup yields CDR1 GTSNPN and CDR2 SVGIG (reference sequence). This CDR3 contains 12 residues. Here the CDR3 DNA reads TGTGCCCTGGGTTCGAGCTCCTACGAGCAGTACTTC. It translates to CALGSSSYEQYF.

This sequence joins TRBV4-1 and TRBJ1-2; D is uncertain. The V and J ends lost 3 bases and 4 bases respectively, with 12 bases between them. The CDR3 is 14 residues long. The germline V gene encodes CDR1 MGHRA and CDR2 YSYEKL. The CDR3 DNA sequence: TGCGCCAGCAGCCATAGGAGTGAGGGCTATGGCTACACCTTC. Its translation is CASSHRSEGYGYTF.